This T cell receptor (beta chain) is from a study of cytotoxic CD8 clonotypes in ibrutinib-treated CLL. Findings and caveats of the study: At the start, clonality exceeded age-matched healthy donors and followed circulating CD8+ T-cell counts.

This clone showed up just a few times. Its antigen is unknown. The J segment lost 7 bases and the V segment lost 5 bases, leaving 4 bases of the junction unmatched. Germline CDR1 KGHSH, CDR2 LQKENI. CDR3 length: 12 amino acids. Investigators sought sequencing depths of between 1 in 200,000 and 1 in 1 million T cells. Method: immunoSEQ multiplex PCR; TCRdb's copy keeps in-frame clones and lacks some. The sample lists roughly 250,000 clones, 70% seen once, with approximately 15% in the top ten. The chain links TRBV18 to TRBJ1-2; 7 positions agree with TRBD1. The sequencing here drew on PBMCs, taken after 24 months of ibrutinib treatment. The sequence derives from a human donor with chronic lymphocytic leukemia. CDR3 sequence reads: CASSSDRAGYTF. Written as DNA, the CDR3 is TGTGCCAGCTCATCTGACAGGGCTGGCTACACCTTC.